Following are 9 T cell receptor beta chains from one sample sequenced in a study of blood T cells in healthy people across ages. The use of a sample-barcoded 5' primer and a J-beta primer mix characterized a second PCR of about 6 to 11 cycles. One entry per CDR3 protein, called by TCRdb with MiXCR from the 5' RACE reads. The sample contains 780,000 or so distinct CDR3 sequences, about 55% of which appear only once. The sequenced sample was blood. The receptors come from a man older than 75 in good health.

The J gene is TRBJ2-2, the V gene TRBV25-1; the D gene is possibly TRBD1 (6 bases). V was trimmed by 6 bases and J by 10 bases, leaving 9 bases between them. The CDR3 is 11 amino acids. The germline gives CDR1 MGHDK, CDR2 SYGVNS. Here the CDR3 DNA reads TGTGCCAGCAGGGGGGACACGGAGCTGTTTTTT. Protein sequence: CASRGDTELFF.

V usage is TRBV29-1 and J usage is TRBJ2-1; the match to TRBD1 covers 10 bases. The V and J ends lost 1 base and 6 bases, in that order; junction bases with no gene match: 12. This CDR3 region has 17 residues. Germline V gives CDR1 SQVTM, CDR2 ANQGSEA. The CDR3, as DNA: TGCAGCGTTGAAGGCCCTCTAGACAGGGGGCGGATCAATGAGCAGTTCTTC. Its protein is CSVEGPLDRGRINEQFF.

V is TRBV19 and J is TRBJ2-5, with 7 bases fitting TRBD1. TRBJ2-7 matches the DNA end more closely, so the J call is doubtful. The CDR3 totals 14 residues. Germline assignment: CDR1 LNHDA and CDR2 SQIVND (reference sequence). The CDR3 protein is CASSPWDSAYEQYF. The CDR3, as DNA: TGTGCCAGTAGTCCTTGGGACAGTGCCTACGAGCAGTACTTC.

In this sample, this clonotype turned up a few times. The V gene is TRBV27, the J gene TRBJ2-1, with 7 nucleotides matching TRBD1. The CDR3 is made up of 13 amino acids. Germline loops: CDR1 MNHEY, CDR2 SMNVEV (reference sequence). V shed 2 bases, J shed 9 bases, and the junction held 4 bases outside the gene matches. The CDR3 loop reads CASSLVGGGEQFF. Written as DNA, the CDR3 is TGTGCCAGCAGTTTAGTAGGGGGCGGTGAGCAGTTCTTC.

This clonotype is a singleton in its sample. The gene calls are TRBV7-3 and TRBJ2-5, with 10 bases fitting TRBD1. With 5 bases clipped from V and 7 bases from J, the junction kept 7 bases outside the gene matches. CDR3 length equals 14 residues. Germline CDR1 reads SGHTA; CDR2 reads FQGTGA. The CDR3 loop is CASSPGQGEGTQYF. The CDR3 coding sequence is TGTGCCAGCAGCCCAGGACAGGGGGAAGGGACCCAGTACTTC.

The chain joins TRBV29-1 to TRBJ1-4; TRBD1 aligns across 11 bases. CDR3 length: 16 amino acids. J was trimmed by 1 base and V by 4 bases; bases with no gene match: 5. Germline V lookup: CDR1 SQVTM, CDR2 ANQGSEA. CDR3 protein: CSVVDRGHGTNEKLFF. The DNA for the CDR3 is TGCAGCGTTGTGGACAGGGGGCACGGAACTAATGAAAAACTGTTTTTT.

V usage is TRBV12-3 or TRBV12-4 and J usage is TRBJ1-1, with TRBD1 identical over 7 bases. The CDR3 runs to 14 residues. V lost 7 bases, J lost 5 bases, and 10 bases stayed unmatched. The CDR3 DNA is TGTGCCAGCAAGCCGCTTCAGGGGGGGACTGAAGCTTTCTTT. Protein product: CASKPLQGGTEAFF.

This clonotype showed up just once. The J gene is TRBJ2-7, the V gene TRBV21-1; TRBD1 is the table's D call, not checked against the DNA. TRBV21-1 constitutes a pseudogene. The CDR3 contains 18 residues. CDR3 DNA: TGTGCCAGCATCTATAGGTGGCACCAACCCGGCGGGCGCTACGAGCAGTACTTC. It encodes CASIYRWHQPGGRYEQYF.

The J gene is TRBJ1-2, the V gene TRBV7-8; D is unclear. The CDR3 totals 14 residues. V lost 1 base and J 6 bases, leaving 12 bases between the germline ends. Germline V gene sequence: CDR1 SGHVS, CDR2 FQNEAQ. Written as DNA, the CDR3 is TGTGCCAGCAGCTTAGAGGCCCGGTACAATGGCTACACCTTC. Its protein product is CASSLEARYNGYTF.